What follows is one T cell receptor (beta chain) and its context. The antigen is not known. Investigators separated out CD4+ T cells once more than nine days of culture had passed. Some clones are missing from TCRdb's copy, which holds only in-frame ones; the method was immunoSEQ multiplex PCR. The table has about 51,000 clones, 74% seen once. From germline, CDR1 is GTSNPN and CDR2 SVGIG (reference sequence). This CDR3 region has 11 residues. V gave up 3 bases and J gave up 5 bases, with 7 bases separating them. This entry is derived from a study of vaccination effects on CD4 cells after COVID-19. Study-wide context: Participants were vaccinated with two doses of either the BNT162b2 or mRNA-1273 vaccine. Regarding the study as a whole: The study, lacking early post-infection timepoints, had few convalescent patients.

The chain has TRBV30 and TRBJ1-1; D ambiguous. The material sequenced was CD4+ T cells from PBMCs cultured without peptide, taken before COVID-19 vaccination. This clonotype was sampled from a human donor who had a prior SARS-CoV-2 infection. This CDR3 is CAWSIHTEAFF. The CDR3 nucleotides are TGTGCCTGGAGCATCCATACTGAAGCTTTCTTT.